This TCR beta chain stems from a study of human T cells and chemical hapten exposure. The CDR3 totals 13 residues. The germline gives CDR1 MNHEY, CDR2 SMNVEV (reference sequence). The junction had 2 bases not matched to a gene; V was cut back by 6 bases and J by 3 bases. The sample's time point: patch test 1, 2 weeks after DPC sensitization. Treatment denoted: therapeutic diphenylcyclopropenone sensitization with weekly scalp DPC. At least ten counts were recorded for this clonotype. TCRdb called the RACE reads again in MiXCR, with one record for every CDR3 protein. The sample lists fewer than 60,000 distinct CDR3 sequences; less than 10% were seen once.

The material was whole blood, obtained in connection with sensitization to the hapten diphenylcyclopropenone (DPC). The rearrangement joins TRBV27 to TRBJ1-1; 9 bases match TRBD1. The sequence came from a woman aged 45-65 years with alopecia areata. Some clones in this sample may be carry-over from other donors' samples. In DNA form, the CDR3 reads TGTGCCAGCAGCGGACAGGGGCACACTGAAGCTTTCTTT. It translates to CASSGQGHTEAFF.